This T cell receptor beta chain was captured by sequencing in a study of glioma-infiltrating T cells after dendritic cell vaccination. Using immunoSEQ multiplex PCR, the repertoire was profiled, and TCRdb retains in-frame clones only, with some absent. This table has tens of thousands of clones, 75% to 90% appearing once. The time point denotes: after dendritic cell vaccination, including at tumor progression/relapse. Trimming pared 1 base from V and 0 bases from J, leaving 14 bases between. CDR1 is SGHTS and CDR2 is YDEGEE in the germline V gene. The CDR3 loop spans 16 amino acids. Specimen: blood, collected after dendritic cell vaccination. This TCR derives from a human donor with glioblastoma. The chain combines TRBV5-8 with TRBJ2-7; TRBD2 is a possible D gene (5 bases). The CDR3, as DNA: TGTGCCAGCAGCTTGATGGGAGCTTTTAGCTCCTACGAGCAGTACTTC. Its protein is CASSLMGAFSSYEQYF.